These 3 T cell receptor beta chains originate from one sample sequenced in a study of OX40 agonist ivuxolimab in advanced cancers. Some clones are missing from TCRdb's copy, which holds only in-frame ones; the method was immunoSEQ multiplex PCR. This table has about 91,000 clones, around 84% appearing once. Sequenced here: CD4+ or CD8+ T cells sorted from blood, sampled in a trial of the OX40 agonist ivuxolimab. These receptors came from an adult with an advanced solid tumor such as melanoma, head and neck, liver or kidney cancer.

This clone was seen a few times. The rearrangement uses TRBV7-2 and TRBJ2-6; weak D call: TRBD2 (6 bases). From germline, CDR1 is SGHTA and CDR2 FQGNSA. This CDR3 contains 18 residues. V dropped 2 bases and J dropped 4 bases, with 18 bases sitting between them. CDR3 nucleotide sequence: TGTGCCAGCAGCTTACCCAAACCGGGACTCCGAGGGGCCAACGTCCTGACTTTC. The encoded protein is CASSLPKPGLRGANVLTF.

The rearrangement joins TRBV4-3 to TRBJ1-3; maybe TRBD1 (5 bases). The CDR3 has 16 residues. Germline CDR1 reads LGHNA; CDR2 reads YSLEER. The ends were cut back, 0 bases at V and 4 bases at J, with 13 bases in the middle. The CDR3 coding sequence is TGCGCCAGCAGCCAAGATCTCAGTGGGGCGGGAAACACCATATATTTT. It translates to CASSQDLSGAGNTIYF.

The chain carries TRBV19 and TRBJ2-1; 7 bases are a match to TRBD2. Germline CDR1 reads LNHDA; CDR2 reads SQIVND (reference sequence). J was trimmed by 2 bases and V by 6 bases; bases with no gene match: 10. The CDR3 contains 16 residues. CDR3 nucleotide sequence: TGTGCCAGTAGACATTCGGGGGGATCGGCCTACAATGAGCAGTTCTTC. Its translation is CASRHSGGSAYNEQFF.